This T cell receptor beta chain was captured in a study of STAT5B mutations in CD4+ large granular lymphocyte leukemia. The table came from immunoSEQ multiplex PCR; TCRdb's copy has only in-frame clones and leaves some out. Of 30,000 to 35,000 clones listed, around four fifths were seen once; the top ten hold roughly 4.3%. This CDR3 spans 14 amino acids. Germline CDR1 and CDR2: KGHSH and LQKENI. A remark on this clone: Relative to the germline gene, one junction end is altered; a read error may explain this.

V gene TRBV18 combines with J gene TRBJ1-1; D remains unclear. This TCR came from a human donor in good health. Sequenced: CD4+ T cells from blood buffy coats. The CDR3 here is CASSPRTGNTEAFF. In DNA form, the CDR3 reads TGTGCCAGCTCCCCACGTACCGGGAACACTGAAGCTTTCTTT.